What follows are 23 T cell receptor beta chains derived from one specimen sequenced in a study of T cells expressing NK-cell markers. TCRdb re-called the 5' RACE reads and catalogs CDR3 proteins one per entry, DNA excluded. This sample contains approximately 380,000 distinct CDR3 sequences. The sample consisted of blood T cells: a sorted CD56 or NKG2C T cell subset, CD4+ or CD8+ T cells, or bulk PBMC T cells (not recorded which). Receptor source: a man aged 18-69 years in good health.

The rearrangement joins TRBV18 to TRBJ2-5; TCRdb indicates TRBD2, and absent DNA this call remains unverified. CDR3 length: 15 amino acids. The germline V gene has CDR1 KGHSH and CDR2 LQKENI. The CDR3 here is CASSPGLAGTETQYF.

The rearrangement links TRBV7-9 to TRBJ1-2. In germline, CDR1 is SEHNR, CDR2 FQNEAQ (reference sequence). There are 15 residues in the CDR3. Here the CDR3 reads CASSFFGSSNYGYTF.

This rearrangement joins TRBV19 to TRBJ2-7; without DNA, the TCRdb call of TRBD1 cannot be checked. Germline V CDR1 and CDR2: LNHDA, SQIVND (reference sequence). The CDR3 covers 15 residues. This chain's CDR3 is CASSILAGGGYEQYF.

The chain couples TRBV14 to TRBJ1-6; TCRdb's D call of TRBD1 is untestable without DNA. Germline values: CDR1 SGHDN, CDR2 FVKESK. This CDR3 has 15 residues. CDR3 region: CASSQQPGGISPLHF.

The chain is built from TRBV2 and TRBJ2-1; TCRdb indicates TRBD2, and absent DNA this call remains unverified. The CDR3 has 15 residues. Per germline, CDR1 SNHLY and CDR2 FYNNEI. The CDR3 reads CASSGRLAGYNEQFF. The variable domain in full, completed from reference TRBV2 and TRBJ2-1, reads EPEVTQTPSHQVTQMGQEVILRCVPISNHLYFYWYRQILGQKVEFLVSFYNNEISEKSEIFDDQFSVERPDGSNFTLKIRSTKLEDSAMYFCASSGRLAGYNEQFFGPGTRLTVL.

V gene TRBV20-1 combines with J gene TRBJ2-3; TCRdb's D gene call, TRBD1, goes unchecked for lack of DNA. The CDR3 runs to 14 residues. Germline V lookup: CDR1 DFQATT, CDR2 SNEGSKA (reference sequence). The CDR3 sequence: CSATDRGTTDTQYF.

The chain combines TRBV6-1 with TRBJ1-1; TCRdb reports TRBD1, a call that lacks DNA to check it against. Germline CDR1 is MNHNS and CDR2 is SASEGT. The CDR3 is 14 residues long. The CDR3 spells CASRQQGPFTEAFF.

V is TRBV7-9 and J is TRBJ1-4. Germline CDR1 reads SEHNR; CDR2 reads FQNEAQ (reference sequence). This CDR3 comprises 14 residues. The CDR3 region is CASSPLAVIEKLFF.

The chain is built from TRBV6-1 and TRBJ2-5; without DNA, the TCRdb call of TRBD2 cannot be checked. This CDR3 has 15 residues. Germline values: CDR1 MNHNS, CDR2 SASEGT. CDR3 sequence: CASSKGTSGQETQYF.

V gene TRBV6-1 combines with J gene TRBJ2-2; TCRdb returns TRBD2, unconfirmable since there is no DNA. The CDR3 is 15 residues long. CDR1 MNHNS and CDR2 SASEGT come from the germline V gene. The CDR3 spells CASTKRQGNTGELFF.

The chain has TRBV12-3 or TRBV12-4 and TRBJ1-2. The CDR3 loop spans 13 amino acids. CDR3 amino acids: CASSFRVGYGYTF.

The chain employs TRBV7-9 and TRBJ2-3; TCRdb calls TRBD1, which cannot be checked without DNA. CDR3 size: 14 residues. Germline V gene lookup returns CDR1 SEHNR and CDR2 FQNEAQ (reference sequence). This chain's CDR3 is CASSLVAGKGTQYF.

CDR3 in amino acids: CASSPAGTRSLGTEAFF. The chain couples TRBV5-1 to TRBJ1-1; TCRdb lists TRBD1, though no DNA is available to test this call. CDR1 and CDR2 (germline): SGHRS, YFSETQ. The CDR3 runs to 17 residues.

The chain couples TRBV6-1 to TRBJ2-6; with no DNA, the TCRdb D assignment of TRBD2 cannot be verified. The CDR3 covers 14 residues. In germline, CDR1 is MNHNS, CDR2 SASEGT. CDR3 amino acids: CASSEHDWRLPTTF.

V gene TRBV7-2 combines with J gene TRBJ1-4; TCRdb selects TRBD1, and the lack of DNA leaves this call unchecked. The CDR3 loop spans 14 amino acids. The germline V gene has CDR1 SGHTA and CDR2 FQGNSA. The CDR3: CASSLTGSEGKLFF.

V is TRBV2 and J is TRBJ2-5. Germline V CDR1 and CDR2: SNHLY, FYNNEI. The CDR3 is 13 residues long. The chain's CDR3 is CASSATGRETQYF.

This chain links TRBV30 with TRBJ2-1; TCRdb picks TRBD2, but there is no DNA to check that call. The CDR3 loop spans 13 amino acids. Germline CDR1 is GTSNPN and CDR2 is SVGIG (reference sequence). CDR3 in amino acids: CAWSDRLAGEQFF.

The chain joins TRBV2 to TRBJ1-1; the TCRdb D gene call, TRBD1, has no DNA to confirm it. Per germline, CDR1 SNHLY and CDR2 FYNNEI. The CDR3 sequence is 14 residues long. The CDR3 protein is CASSYRGPRTEAFF.

The genes are TRBV28 and TRBJ2-7; TCRdb's D call of TRBD2 is untestable without DNA. Germline V gene lookup returns CDR1 MDHEN and CDR2 SYDVKM. The CDR3 covers 15 residues. CDR3 sequence: CASSLPTGTPYEQYF.

The J gene is TRBJ1-1, the V gene TRBV7-8; TCRdb designates TRBD1, a call that cannot be tested without DNA. The CDR3 has 14 residues. CDR1 SGHVS and CDR2 FQNEAQ come from the germline V gene. The CDR3 is CASSSRGGRGEAFF.

The V and J genes are TRBV15 and TRBJ2-1; checking the TCRdb D call of TRBD2 is not possible without DNA. The CDR3 covers 15 residues. The germline gives CDR1 LNHNV, CDR2 YYDKDF (reference sequence). CDR3 sequence: CATSRVGGAYNEQFF.

V gene TRBV5-1 combines with J gene TRBJ2-3; without DNA, the TCRdb call of TRBD2 cannot be checked. The CDR3 consists of 14 residues. In germline, CDR1 is SGHRS, CDR2 YFSETQ. The CDR3: CASSYGLASDTQYF.

J is TRBJ2-7 and V is TRBV2; the TCRdb D gene call, TRBD1, has no DNA to confirm it. Germline V lookup: CDR1 SNHLY, CDR2 FYNNEI. This CDR3 comprises 13 residues. The CDR3 sequence: CARAGTGSREQYF.